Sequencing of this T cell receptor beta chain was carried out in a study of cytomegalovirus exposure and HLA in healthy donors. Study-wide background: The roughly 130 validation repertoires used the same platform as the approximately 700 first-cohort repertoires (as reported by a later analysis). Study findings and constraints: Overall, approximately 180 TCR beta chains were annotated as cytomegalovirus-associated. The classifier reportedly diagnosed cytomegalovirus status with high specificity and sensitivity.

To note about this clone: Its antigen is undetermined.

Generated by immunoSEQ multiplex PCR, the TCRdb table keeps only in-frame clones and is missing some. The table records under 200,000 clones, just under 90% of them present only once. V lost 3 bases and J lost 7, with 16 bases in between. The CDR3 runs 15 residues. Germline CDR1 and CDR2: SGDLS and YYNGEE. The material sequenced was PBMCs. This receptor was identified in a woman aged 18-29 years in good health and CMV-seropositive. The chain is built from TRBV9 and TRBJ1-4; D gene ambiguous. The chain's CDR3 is CASSAGSSLGEKLFF. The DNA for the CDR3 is TGTGCCAGCAGCGCTGGTAGTTCCCTCGGTGAAAAACTGTTTTTT.